The 8 T cell receptor beta chains listed next were all sequenced from one sample in a study of T cell repertoires in aging, cancer and after chemotherapy (dated by TCRdb to about 2019). TCR beta rearrangements were amplified from genomic DNA isolated from peripheral blood, not from sorted cells or RNA. TCRdb shows the sequencer as Illumina MiSeq. Using a mixed TRB-A/B primer pool, multiplex touch-down PCR amplified rearranged TRB sequences covering the V, D and J segments. The public reads were quality trimmed at Q25 with fastp and then assembled into clones with MiXCR by TCRdb, keeping productive beta chains. Rows are unified per CDR3 protein, each entry keeping the most common DNA and genes. This sample comprises some 2,300 distinct CDR3 sequences, 20% to 25% of them detected only once. About a tenth of the sample goes to the ten largest clones. The sample taken for sequencing was blood. Every receptor here comes from a human donor with a solid tumor.

Notes on this clonotype: A much larger clone differs from this one at a single base, so this may be a read error. Written as DNA, the CDR3 is TGTGCCAGCAGCTTGTGGCCTAGCGGGGGGACCACAGATACGCAGTATTTT. It encodes CASSLWPSGGTTDTQYF. The V gene is TRBV5-6, the J gene TRBJ2-3, with 11 bases lining up with TRBD2. The CDR3 is 17 residues long. V was pared by 1 base and J by 2 bases, with 6 bases of the junction left unmatched. Germline-derived CDR1 and CDR2 are SGHDT and YYEEEE.

In DNA form, the CDR3 reads TGTGCCAGCATCTATGACTATCGAAGTCTCTACAATGAGCAGTTCTTC. Translating gives CASIYDYRSLYNEQFF. The chain employs TRBV6-1 and TRBJ2-1, with D possibly matching TRBD2 (5 bases). The CDR3 runs 16 residues. V lost 7 bases and J lost 3, with 19 bases in between. Germline V gene lookup returns CDR1 MNHNS and CDR2 SASEGT.

V and J are TRBV12-3 or TRBV12-4 and TRBJ2-7; 7 positions match TRBD2. The CDR3 has 15 residues. J was trimmed by 6 bases and V by 4 bases; bases with no gene match: 12. The CDR3 sequence is CASSSPGLWAREQYF. Here the CDR3 DNA reads TGTGCCAGCAGTTCACCGGGACTATGGGCTCGCGAGCAGTACTTC.

The sample holds a few counts of this clonotype. The V gene is TRBV6-5, the J gene TRBJ2-2; 7 bases fit TRBD2. Per germline, CDR1 MNHEY and CDR2 SVGAGI. This CDR3 has 16 amino acids. Unmatched junction bases numbered 9, after V lost 5 bases and J lost 3 bases. The CDR3 is CASSRWEGLHTGELFF. CDR3 nucleotides: TGTGCCAGCAGTCGGTGGGAGGGACTGCACACCGGGGAGCTGTTTTTT.

Judged by abundance, this clonotype is medium-sized. The CDR3 loop is CASSYTGGNYNEQFF. CDR3 sequence (DNA): TGTGCCAGCAGTTACACGGGGGGAAACTACAATGAGCAGTTCTTC. V is TRBV6-5 and J is TRBJ2-1; 7 bases agree with TRBD2. CDR1 is MNHEY, CDR2 SVGAGI, per germline. The CDR3 extends over 15 amino acids. Unmatched junction bases numbered 4, after V lost 2 bases and J lost 3 bases.

This clonotype is medium-sized. The chain combines TRBV19 with TRBJ2-7, with D tentatively TRBD1 (6 bases). The germline V gene encodes CDR1 LNHDA and CDR2 SQIVND (reference sequence). This CDR3 has 13 amino acids. Deletions cut 3 bases from V and 6 bases from J, with 12 bases between. This CDR3 is CASSIQSQGEQYF. Written as DNA, the CDR3 is TGTGCCAGTAGTATCCAATCACAGGGCGAGCAGTACTTC.

As for this clonotype: This may stem from a read error, because a much larger clone lies one nucleotide away. The chain combines TRBV7-9 with TRBJ2-7; a weak D match, TRBD1 (5 bases). CDR3 length equals 12 residues. Per germline, CDR1 SEHNR and CDR2 FQNEAQ (reference sequence). The CDR3, as DNA: TGTGCCTGCAGCCTCCCAGGGCTCGAGCAGTACTTC. It encodes CACSLPGLEQYF.

The chain recombines TRBV6-5 with TRBJ1-4; D call uncertain. Germline CDR1 reads MNHEY; CDR2 reads SVGAGI. The CDR3 extends over 15 amino acids. Trimming removed 0 bases at V and 8 bases at J, with 13 bases between. The CDR3: CASSYSAGRGEKLFF. CDR3 in DNA: TGTGCCAGCAGTTACTCTGCGGGCCGAGGGGAAAAACTGTTTTTT.